The entry that follows covers one TCR beta chain sequence. Its antigen is undetermined. The beta constant-region primer was an equimolar mix of two oligonucleotides covering TRBC1 and TRBC2. Using its own MiXCR run on the UMI-ligation and nested PCR reads, TCRdb lists one record per CDR3 protein. The sample lists over 75,000 distinct CDR3 sequences, around 14% seen once, with around 0.99% in the top ten. Germline CDR1 is MNHEY and CDR2 is SMNVEV (reference sequence). This CDR3 is built from 18 residues. Trimming removed 0 bases from V and 2 bases from J, with 19 bases in between. This sample is drawn from a study of naive and memory T cell subsets. Study results and caveats: From naive to CM, EM and EMRA, diversity decreased and Gini increased. RNA-based TCR counts may shift with T cell activation and differentiation. Findings for naive and memory subsets could not be checked against ground truth.

The sequencing sample was made of central memory CD4+ T cells from blood. V is TRBV27 and J is TRBJ2-5; a possible D gene is TRBD2 (6 bases). The TCR sequence derives from a human donor in good health. The CDR3 DNA reads as TGTGCCAGCAGTTTATCCTACCTAGCGTCAGAATCTCAAGAGACCCAGTACTTC. Translated, it gives CASSLSYLASESQETQYF.